The 32 T cell receptor beta chains below come from one sample, sequenced in a study of shared clonotypes between healthy human individuals (TCRdb year 2020). Library generation was performed with the immunoSEQ multiplex PCR assay. TCRdb carries this immuneACCESS record with in-frame sequences only. Its versions omit some clonotypes, under half of them owing to an unresolved V gene in the studies checked, with the rest unexplained. The sample contains about 1.5 million clones, around 98% of them found a single time. The top ten constitute around 0.45% of the sample. The sequenced sample was naive CD4+ T cells sorted from blood. The cell subset or site label of this sample denotes: CD45RA+ positively selected. The source of these receptors is a young man in good health.

The rearrangement joins TRBV5-4 to TRBJ2-3, with 7 bases aligning to TRBD1. The germline gives CDR1 SGHNT, CDR2 YYREEE (reference sequence). V gave up 6 bases and J gave up 1 base; unmatched junction bases: 8. This CDR3 has 15 amino acids. The CDR3 DNA follows: TGTGCCAGCACTCTTCGAGGGGGCGGCACAGATACGCAGTATTTT. Translation: CASTLRGGGTDTQYF.

V gene TRBV6-5 combines with J gene TRBJ2-1; D not certain. Trimming took 2 bases from V and 2 from J, leaving 10 bases between them. This CDR3 comprises 15 residues. In germline, CDR1 is MNHEY, CDR2 SVGAGI. CDR3 residues: CASSYVGIPYNEQFF. CDR3 in DNA: TGTGCCAGCAGTTACGTGGGAATCCCCTACAATGAGCAGTTCTTC.

This chain links TRBV5-1 with TRBJ2-5; no reliable D call. Trimming took off 0 bases at V and 0 bases at J, with 9 bases between the two ends. Germline CDR1 is SGHRS and CDR2 is YFSETQ. The CDR3 runs to 15 residues. CDR3 DNA: TGCGCCAGCAGCTTGGAAGTTGGGGACCAAGAGACCCAGTACTTC. This translates into CASSLEVGDQETQYF.

J is TRBJ1-5 and V is TRBV19; unclear D gene. The V end was cut by 7 bases, the J end by 7 bases, with 14 bases between. Germline V lookup: CDR1 LNHDA, CDR2 SQIVND (reference sequence). The CDR3 extends over 13 amino acids. CDR3 sequence reads: CASKAGGKQPQHF. CDR3 DNA sequence: TGTGCCAGTAAGGCAGGCGGGAAGCAGCCCCAGCATTTT. Full variable domain (rest looked up from reference TRBV19 and TRBJ1-5): DGGITQSPKYLFRKEGQNVTLSCEQNLNHDAMYWYRQDPGQGLRLIYYSQIVNDFQKGDIAEGYSVSREKKESFPLTVTSAQKNPTAFYLCASKAGGKQPQHFGDGTRLSIL.

Here the CDR3 reads CASSLDLRVRVNTEAFF. CDR3 DNA sequence: TGTGCCAGCAGCTTAGACCTCAGGGTCCGCGTCAACACTGAAGCTTTCTTT. V usage is TRBV7-6 and J usage is TRBJ1-1, with D tentatively TRBD1 (5 bases). The length of the CDR3 is 17 residues. The V end was cut by 1 base, the J end by 2 bases, with 17 bases between. From germline, CDR1 is SGHVS and CDR2 FNYEAQ.

The CDR3 DNA reads TGTGCCAGCAGCTTACAGGGTCGGAACACCGGGGAGCTGTTTTTT. It encodes CASSLQGRNTGELFF. The chain employs TRBV9 and TRBJ2-2, with a weak D call TRBD1 (6 bases). Germline V lookup: CDR1 SGDLS, CDR2 YYNGEE. Trimming pared 4 bases from V and 1 base from J, leaving 11 bases between. The CDR3 runs 15 residues.

The chain is built from TRBV28 and TRBJ1-5, with unresolved D. This CDR3 spans 12 amino acids. V was pared by 7 bases and J by 6 bases, with 10 bases between. Looked up from germline, CDR1 is MDHEN and CDR2 is SYDVKM. The CDR3 reads CASKALGQPQHF. The CDR3 bases are TGTGCCAGCAAAGCCCTGGGTCAGCCCCAGCATTTT.

The sample holds a few counts of this clone. The rearrangement joins TRBV6-1 to TRBJ2-2; D is uncertain. The CDR3 length is 15 residues. The ends were cut back, 0 bases at V and 3 bases at J, with 8 bases in the middle. Germline-derived CDR1 and CDR2 are MNHNS and SASEGT. CDR3 coding DNA: TGTGCCAGCAGTGAAGCGTGGTCTCACACCGGGGAGCTGTTTTTT. It specifies CASSEAWSHTGELFF.

The J gene is TRBJ2-7, the V gene TRBV6-6, with D perhaps given as TRBD1 or TRBD2 (5 bases each). Germline CDR1 is MNHNY and CDR2 is SVGAGI (reference sequence). This CDR3 contains 15 residues. Trimming pared 5 bases from V and 2 bases from J, leaving 16 bases between. The CDR3 spells CASSGPGGLTYEQYF. In nucleotides, the CDR3 is TGTGCCAGCAGTGGCCCTGGGGGTCTGACCTACGAGCAGTACTTC.

This chain links TRBV18 with TRBJ2-6, with D possibly matching TRBD1 (6 bases). With 6 bases removed from V and 4 bases from J, the gap between germline ends came to 13 bases. There are 15 residues in the CDR3. Germline loops: CDR1 KGHSH, CDR2 LQKENI. The DNA for the CDR3 is TGTGCCAGCTCCCAAACAGGGTCCGGGGCCAACGTCCTGACTTTC. Protein sequence: CASSQTGSGANVLTF.

The gene calls are TRBV9 and TRBJ2-2, with 8 nucleotides matching TRBD2. V lost 4 bases and J lost 10; bases outside the gene matches: 6. The CDR3 is 13 residues long. Germline V CDR1 and CDR2: SGDLS, YYNGEE. In nucleotides, the CDR3 is TGTGCCAGCAGCATAGCGGGAAAGGAGGAGCTGTTTTTT. Translated: CASSIAGKEELFF.

V gene TRBV5-1 combines with J gene TRBJ2-3, with 8 bases matching TRBD2. The ends lost 4 bases at V and 0 bases at J; junction bases unmatched: 4. This CDR3 contains 15 residues. CDR1 and CDR2 from the germline V gene are SGHRS and YFSETQ. The CDR3 coding sequence is TGCGCCAGCAGCCAAAGCGGGAGTAGCACAGATACGCAGTATTTT. Translating gives CASSQSGSSTDTQYF.

The chain is built from TRBV30 and TRBJ2-2; no definite D call. Germline CDR1 reads GTSNPN; CDR2 reads SVGIG (reference sequence). The CDR3 contains 15 residues. V lost 0 bases and J 3 bases, leaving 11 bases between the germline ends. The CDR3 protein is CAWSVALLYTGELFF. In DNA, the CDR3 is TGTGCCTGGAGTGTAGCCCTACTATACACCGGGGAGCTGTTTTTT.

J is TRBJ2-1 and V is TRBV28; possibly TRBD1 for D (5 bases). The V and J ends lost 3 bases and 7 bases respectively, with 16 bases between them. The CDR3 covers 15 residues. The germline CDR1 and CDR2 sequences are MDHEN and SYDVKM. CDR3 protein: CASSLHLTRVNEQFF. The DNA of the CDR3 is TGTGCCAGCAGTTTGCATCTAACCAGGGTGAATGAGCAGTTCTTC.

J is TRBJ1-3 and V is TRBV15; D not certain. V was pared by 0 bases and J by 2 bases, with 8 bases between. CDR3 size: 15 residues. Germline V CDR1 and CDR2: LNHNV, YYDKDF (reference sequence). DNA for the CDR3: TGTGCCACCAGCAGAGAGGGAGGAGCTGGAAACACCATATATTTT. Translating gives CATSREGGAGNTIYF.

The chain recombines TRBV7-3 with TRBJ2-5; D remains unclear. This CDR3 has 15 amino acids. Trimming cost V 4 bases and J 5 bases, with 17 bases left between them. Germline assignment: CDR1 SGHTA and CDR2 FQGTGA. CDR3 nucleotide sequence: TGTGCCAGCAGCTCTCCGGAGTCGCGGTTCGAGACCCAGTACTTC. Encoded protein: CASSSPESRFETQYF.

This chain connects TRBV7-8 to TRBJ1-5; 7 bases match TRBD1. This CDR3 has 16 amino acids. Trimming removed 5 bases from V and 1 base from J; junction bases left unmatched: 8. Germline V gene data show CDR1 as SGHVS and CDR2 as FQNEAQ. The CDR3 sequence is CASSHEGAQSNQPQHF. CDR3 bases: TGTGCCAGCAGCCATGAGGGGGCGCAGAGCAATCAGCCCCAGCATTTT.

This clone was detected once. The V gene is TRBV11-2, the J gene TRBJ1-3; D is possibly TRBD1 (6 bases). Trimming shortened V by 5 bases and J by 2 bases, and 13 bases separated the two germline ends. The CDR3 is 15 amino acids. Per the germline V gene, CDR1 is SGHAT and CDR2 is FQNNGV. CDR3 nucleotide sequence: TGTGCCAGCAGCCTCAGGGGAGCTGCTGGAAACACCATATATTTT. It specifies CASSLRGAAGNTIYF.

The chain is built from TRBV19 and TRBJ2-5; either TRBD1 or TRBD2 may supply D (5 bases each). Germline lookup yields CDR1 LNHDA and CDR2 SQIVND (reference sequence). This CDR3 has 16 amino acids. Trimming took off 1 base at V and 0 bases at J, with 12 bases between the two ends. The CDR3 bases are TGTGCCAGTAGTATAGCTCGGGACCTGTACCAAGAGACCCAGTACTTC. Its protein product is CASSIARDLYQETQYF.

The chain combines TRBV18 with TRBJ2-7; weak D call: TRBD1 (5 bases). With 2 bases removed from V and 4 bases from J, the gap between germline ends came to 18 bases. The CDR3 has 16 residues. Germline V gives CDR1 KGHSH, CDR2 LQKENI. CDR3 amino acids: CASSPISAGISYEQYF. CDR3 sequence (DNA): TGTGCCAGCTCACCAATATCGGCAGGGATCTCGTACGAGCAGTACTTC.

V gene TRBV29-1 combines with J gene TRBJ1-2, with 7 positions matching TRBD1. The CDR3 contains 11 residues. CDR1 SQVTM and CDR2 ANQGSEA come from the germline V gene. J was trimmed by 3 bases and V by 7 bases; bases with no gene match: 2. The CDR3 is CSATGDYGYTF. CDR3 nucleotide sequence: TGCAGCGCAACAGGGGACTATGGCTACACCTTC.

Concerning this clone itself: Other DNA sequences in the sample encode the same CDR3. The CDR3 reads CSVDAGPYEQYF. The CDR3 DNA is TGCAGCGTGGACGCAGGCCCCTACGAGCAGTACTTC. V usage is TRBV29-1 and J usage is TRBJ2-7; unclear D gene. This CDR3 has 12 residues. With 6 bases removed from V and 2 bases from J, the gap between germline ends came to 11 bases. The germline CDR1 and CDR2 sequences are SQVTM and ANQGSEA.

This sequence joins TRBV19 and TRBJ2-3, with 11 positions matching TRBD2. V trimming: 3 bases; J trimming: 1 base; junction bases outside the gene matches: 3. This CDR3 has 16 residues. Germline CDR1 is LNHDA and CDR2 is SQIVND (reference sequence). The CDR3 sequence: CASSITSGRGTDTQYF. As DNA, the CDR3 is TGTGCCAGTAGTATCACTAGCGGGAGAGGCACAGATACGCAGTATTTT.

This clone was seen only once. Other DNA sequences from this sample encode an identical CDR3 as well. The rearrangement links TRBV18 to TRBJ2-2; maybe TRBD2 (5 bases). Between the trimmed V and J ends, which lost 3 bases and 5 bases, there was a span of 7 bases. Germline V CDR1 and CDR2: KGHSH, LQKENI. The length of the CDR3 is 13 residues. The CDR3 reads CASSPRDTGELFF. As DNA, the CDR3 is TGTGCCAGCTCACCGAGGGATACCGGGGAGCTGTTTTTT. Full variable domain (missing parts from reference TRBV18 and TRBJ2-2): NAGVMQNPRHLVRRRGQEARLRCSPMKGHSHVYWYRQLPEEGLKFMVYLQKENIIDESGMPKERFSAEFPKEGPSILRIQQVVRGDSAAYFCASSPRDTGELFFGEGSRLTVL.

CDR3 loop: CASRITTGLDCQPQHF. CDR3 nucleotides: TGTGCCAGCAGAATTACAACAGGGCTTGACTGTCAGCCCCAGCATTTT. The rearrangement uses TRBV7-3 and TRBJ1-5; TRBD1 is a possible D gene (6 bases). The V gene's germline CDR1 is SGHTA and CDR2 FQGTGA. The CDR3 extends over 16 amino acids. The V end lost 6 bases, the J end lost 6 bases, and 21 bases lay between the germline ends. Combining the CDR3 with reference TRBV7-3 and TRBJ1-5 gives the whole variable domain GAGVSQTPSNKVTEKGKYVELRCDPISGHTALYWYRQSLGQGPEFLIYFQGTGAADDSGLPNDRFFAVRPEGSVSTLKIQRTERGDSAVYLCASRITTGLDCQPQHFGDGTRLSIL.

The V call is TRBV9, the J call TRBJ2-1; D is uncertain. The germline V gene encodes CDR1 SGDLS and CDR2 YYNGEE. Trimming removed 0 bases from V and 8 bases from J, with 12 bases in between. This CDR3 is built from 14 residues. The CDR3, as DNA: TGTGCCAGCAGCGTAGTTTTCTCCGGACATGAGCAGTTCTTC. It yields the protein CASSVVFSGHEQFF.

The genes are TRBV29-1 and TRBJ2-1; D uncertain. The length of the CDR3 is 14 residues. Germline assignment: CDR1 SQVTM and CDR2 ANQGSEA. Trimming took off 2 bases at V and 4 bases at J, with 12 bases between the two ends. In DNA form, the CDR3 reads TGCAGCGTTGAACCCAGCTCGAAATACAATGAGCAGTTCTTC. It codes for CSVEPSSKYNEQFF.

This clone was observed once. This sequence joins TRBV25-1 and TRBJ1-1; 7 positions match TRBD1. Trimming took 1 base from V and 4 from J; bases not matched to a gene: 6. This CDR3 has 15 residues. Germline assignment: CDR1 MGHDK and CDR2 SYGVNS. The CDR3 DNA sequence: TGTGCCAGCAGTGAATCAACAGGGGCGACCACTGAAGCTTTCTTT. Its translation: CASSESTGATTEAFF.

The chain links TRBV6-1 to TRBJ2-7, with 8 bases matching TRBD1. The CDR3 is made up of 15 amino acids. Trimming cost V 4 bases and J 7 bases; bases outside gene matches: 12. Germline lookup yields CDR1 MNHNS and CDR2 SASEGT. The CDR3 coding sequence is TGTGCCAGCAGTGTCCCAGGGGGCGAAGGTTGGGAGCAGTACTTC. It is translated as CASSVPGGEGWEQYF.

The rearrangement joins TRBV19 to TRBJ1-1; possible D gene TRBD1, 5 bases. Trimming removed 6 bases at V and 2 bases at J, with 13 bases between. CDR1 is LNHDA, CDR2 SQIVND, per germline (reference sequence). This CDR3 spans 14 amino acids. In DNA form, the CDR3 reads TGTGCCAGTAGAGAAGACAGACCTAACACTGAAGCTTTCTTT. Its translation: CASREDRPNTEAFF.

This chain connects TRBV7-9 to TRBJ2-2; no clear D gene. The CDR3 sequence is 12 residues long. Germline values: CDR1 SEHNR, CDR2 FQNEAQ (reference sequence). V lost 7 bases to trimming and J lost 3 bases, with 6 bases between them. The CDR3 region is CASTSHTGELFF. CDR3 in DNA: TGTGCCAGCACCTCTCACACCGGGGAGCTGTTTTTT. The variable domain in full, with the rest retrieved from reference TRBV7-9 and TRBJ2-2, is DTGVSQNPRHKITKRGQNVTFRCDPISEHNRLYWYRQTLGQGPEFLTYFQNEAQLEKSRLLSDRFSAERPKGSFSTLEIQRTEQGDSAMYLCASTSHTGELFFGEGSRLTVL.

The chain couples TRBV18 to TRBJ2-5; TRBD1 matches at 9 bases. The CDR3 spans 15 residues. The trim removed 5 bases at V and 3 bases at J, leaving 7 bases unmatched. Germline CDR1 is KGHSH and CDR2 is LQKENI. The CDR3 bases are TGTGCCAGCTCAAGAGGGGGACAGGGAAAAGAGACCCAGTACTTC. It yields the protein CASSRGGQGKETQYF.